These T cell receptor beta chains were read from a single sample in a study of blood T cell repertoires in COVID-19. Profiling relied on immunoSEQ multiplex PCR, and the TCRdb table lists in-frame clones only, not all of them. Here the sample spans 310,000 or so clones, roughly 90% being singletons. The specimen sequenced was PBMCs or T cells enriched from blood (not recorded which). These receptors were obtained from a woman aged 18-30 years with acute COVID-19. CDR3s include the opening cysteine and the closing phenylalanine or tryptophan. Only part of the rows carry a size: once, few, many, or a class if the clone is expanded.

abundance: -
v_gene: TRBV18
j_gene: TRBJ1-1
CDR3aa: CASSLNGGELNTEAFF

abundance: -
v_gene: TRBV28
j_gene: TRBJ2-7
CDR3aa: CASSLLAGTYEQYF

abundance: -
v_gene: TRBV29-1
j_gene: TRBJ1-3
CDR3aa: CSVEERERAGNTIYF

abundance: once
v_gene: TRBV10-1
j_gene: TRBJ2-3
CDR3aa: CASSDGTGATDTQYF

abundance: -
v_gene: TRBV5-1
j_gene: TRBJ2-7
CDR3aa: CASSLGYRTTYEQYF

abundance: few
v_gene: TRBV6-2/TRBV6-3
j_gene: TRBJ2-7
CDR3aa: CASSRLAQFSYEQYF

abundance: -
v_gene: TRBV5-5
j_gene: TRBJ1-3
CDR3aa: CASSSFGAGNTIYF

abundance: -
v_gene: TRBV10-3
j_gene: TRBJ1-5
CDR3aa: CAISDSRSGLGNQPQHF

abundance: -
v_gene: TRBV7-9
j_gene: TRBJ2-1
CDR3aa: CASRPTLGNEQFF

abundance: -
v_gene: TRBV30
j_gene: TRBJ2-6
CDR3aa: CAWTAGGGLAGSSGANVLTF

abundance: -
v_gene: TRBV19
j_gene: TRBJ1-2
CDR3aa: CATQDPPTEGNYGYTF

abundance: -
v_gene: TRBV3-1/TRBV3-2
j_gene: TRBJ2-6
CDR3aa: CASSQSRTTMAVLTF

abundance: -
v_gene: TRBV7-2
j_gene: TRBJ1-6
CDR3aa: CAQRRGGAREEDF

abundance: -
v_gene: TRBV6-6
j_gene: TRBJ1-1
CDR3aa: CASRHLGGALYTEAFF

abundance: -
v_gene: TRBV3-1/TRBV3-2
j_gene: TRBJ2-1
CDR3aa: CASSLRDYNEQFF

abundance: -
v_gene: TRBV27
j_gene: TRBJ2-1
CDR3aa: CASTTSRDNEQFF

abundance: -
v_gene: TRBV29-1
j_gene: TRBJ2-7
CDR3aa: CSVAPAAHYEQYF

abundance: -
v_gene: TRBV4-2
j_gene: TRBJ2-5
CDR3aa: CASSQGRSGNQETQYF

abundance: -
v_gene: TRBV14
j_gene: TRBJ2-7
CDR3aa: CASSLVPGQETSGKAYEQYF

abundance: few
v_gene: TRBV6-4
j_gene: TRBJ2-7
CDR3aa: CASSVPPAYEQYF

abundance: once
v_gene: TRBV6-2/TRBV6-3
j_gene: TRBJ1-1
CDR3aa: CASSYRGTNTEAFF

abundance: -
v_gene: TRBV7-8
j_gene: TRBJ1-2
CDR3aa: CASSLGTGLYGYTF